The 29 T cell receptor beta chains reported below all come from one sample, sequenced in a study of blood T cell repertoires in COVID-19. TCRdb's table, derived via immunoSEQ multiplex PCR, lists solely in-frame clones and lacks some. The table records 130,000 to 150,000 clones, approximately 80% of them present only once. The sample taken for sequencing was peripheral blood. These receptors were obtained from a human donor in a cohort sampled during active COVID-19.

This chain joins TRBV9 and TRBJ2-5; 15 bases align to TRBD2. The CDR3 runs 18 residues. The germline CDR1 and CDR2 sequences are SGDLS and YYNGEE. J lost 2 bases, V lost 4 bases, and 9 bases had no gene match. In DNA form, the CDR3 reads TGTGCCAGCAGCTCCGGACTAGCGGGAGGGCCTCGACAAGAGACCCAGTACTTC. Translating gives CASSSGLAGGPRQETQYF.

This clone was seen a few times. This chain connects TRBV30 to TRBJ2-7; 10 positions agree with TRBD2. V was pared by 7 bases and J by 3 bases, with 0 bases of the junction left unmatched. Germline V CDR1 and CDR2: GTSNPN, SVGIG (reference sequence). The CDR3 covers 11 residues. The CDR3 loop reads CALAGGYEQYF. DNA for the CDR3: TGTGCCTTAGCGGGGGGCTACGAGCAGTACTTC.

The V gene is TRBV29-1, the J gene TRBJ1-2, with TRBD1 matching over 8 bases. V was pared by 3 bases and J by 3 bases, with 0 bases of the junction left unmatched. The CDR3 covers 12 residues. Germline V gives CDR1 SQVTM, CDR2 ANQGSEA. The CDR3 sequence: CSVETGDYGYTF. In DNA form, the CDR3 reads TGCAGCGTTGAGACAGGGGACTATGGCTACACCTTC.

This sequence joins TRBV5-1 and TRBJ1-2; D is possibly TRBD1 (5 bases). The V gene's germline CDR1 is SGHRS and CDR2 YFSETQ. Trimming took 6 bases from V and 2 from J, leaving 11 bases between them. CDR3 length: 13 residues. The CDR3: CASKPDSNYGYTF. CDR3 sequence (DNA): TGCGCCAGCAAGCCCGACAGCAACTATGGCTACACCTTC. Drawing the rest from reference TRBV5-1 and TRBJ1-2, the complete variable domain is KAGVTQTPRYLIKTRGQQVTLSCSPISGHRSVSWYQQTPGQGLQFLFEYFSETQRNKGNFPGRFSGRQFSNSRSEMNVSTLELGDSALYLCASKPDSNYGYTFGSGTRLTVV.

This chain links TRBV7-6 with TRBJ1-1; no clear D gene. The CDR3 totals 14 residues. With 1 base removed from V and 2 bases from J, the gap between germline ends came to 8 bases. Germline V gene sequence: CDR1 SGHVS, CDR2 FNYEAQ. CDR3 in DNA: TGTGCCAGCAGCTTAGATCAGGCTAACACTGAAGCTTTCTTT. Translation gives CASSLDQANTEAFF.

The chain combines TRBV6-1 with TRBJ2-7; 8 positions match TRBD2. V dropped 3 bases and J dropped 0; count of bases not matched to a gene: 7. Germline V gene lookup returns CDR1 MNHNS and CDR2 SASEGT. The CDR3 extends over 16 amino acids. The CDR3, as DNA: TGTGCCAGCAGTGATGAGAGCGGGAGTTTCTCCTACGAGCAGTACGTC. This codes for CASSDESGSFSYEQYV.

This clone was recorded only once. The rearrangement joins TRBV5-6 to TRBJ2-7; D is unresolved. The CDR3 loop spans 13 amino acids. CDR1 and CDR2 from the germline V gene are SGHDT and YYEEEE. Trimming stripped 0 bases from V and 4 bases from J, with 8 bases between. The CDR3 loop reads CASSLDRPYEQYF. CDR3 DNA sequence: TGTGCCAGCAGCTTGGACAGACCTTACGAGCAGTACTTC.

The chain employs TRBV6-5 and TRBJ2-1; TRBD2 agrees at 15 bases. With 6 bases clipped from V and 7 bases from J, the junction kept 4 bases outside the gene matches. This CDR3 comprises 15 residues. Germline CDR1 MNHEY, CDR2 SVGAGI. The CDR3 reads CASSRTSGRGNEQFF. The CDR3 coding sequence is TGTGCCAGCAGCCGGACTAGCGGGAGGGGGAATGAGCAGTTCTTC.

DNA of the CDR3: TGTGCCAGCAGCTTAGAGCTCACAGGCCTAGGGGGCTACACCTTC. Protein: CASSLELTGLGGYTF. This chain links TRBV7-9 with TRBJ1-2; tentatively, D is TRBD1 (5 bases). CDR3 length: 15 residues. The germline V and J ends were trimmed by 1 base and 8 bases, with 17 bases remaining between them. CDR1 is SEHNR, CDR2 FQNEAQ, per germline (reference sequence). Combining the CDR3 with reference TRBV7-9 and TRBJ1-2 gives the whole variable domain DTGVSQNPRHKITKRGQNVTFRCDPISEHNRLYWYRQTLGQGPEFLTYFQNEAQLEKSRLLSDRFSAERPKGSFSTLEIQRTEQGDSAMYLCASSLELTGLGGYTFGSGTRLTVV.

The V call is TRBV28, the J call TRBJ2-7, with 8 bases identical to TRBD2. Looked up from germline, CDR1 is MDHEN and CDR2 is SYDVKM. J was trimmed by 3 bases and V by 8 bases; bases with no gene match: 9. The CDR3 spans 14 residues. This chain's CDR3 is CASGSGGQGYEQYF. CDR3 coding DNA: TGTGCCAGCGGATCGGGGGGGCAGGGCTACGAGCAGTACTTC.

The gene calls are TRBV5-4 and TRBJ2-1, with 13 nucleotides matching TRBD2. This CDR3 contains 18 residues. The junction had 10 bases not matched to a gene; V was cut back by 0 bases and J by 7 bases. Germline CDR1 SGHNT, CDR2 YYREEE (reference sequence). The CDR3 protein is CASSLGLAGGGGVNEQFF. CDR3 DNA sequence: TGTGCCAGCAGCTTGGGACTAGCGGGAGGAGGAGGGGTTAATGAGCAGTTCTTC.

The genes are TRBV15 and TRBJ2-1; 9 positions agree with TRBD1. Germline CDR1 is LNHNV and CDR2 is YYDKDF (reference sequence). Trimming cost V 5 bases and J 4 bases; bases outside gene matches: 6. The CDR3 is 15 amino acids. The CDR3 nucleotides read TGTGCCACCAGCTCGCGGACAGGGGCGTACAATGAGCAGTTCTTC. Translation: CATSSRTGAYNEQFF.

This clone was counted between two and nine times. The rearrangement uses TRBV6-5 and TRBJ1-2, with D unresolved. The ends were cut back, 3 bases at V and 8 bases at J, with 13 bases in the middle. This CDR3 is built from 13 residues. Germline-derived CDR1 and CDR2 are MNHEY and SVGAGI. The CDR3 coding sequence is TGTGCCAGCAGTTATTTCAACTATGGCGGCTACACCTTC. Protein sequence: CASSYFNYGGYTF.

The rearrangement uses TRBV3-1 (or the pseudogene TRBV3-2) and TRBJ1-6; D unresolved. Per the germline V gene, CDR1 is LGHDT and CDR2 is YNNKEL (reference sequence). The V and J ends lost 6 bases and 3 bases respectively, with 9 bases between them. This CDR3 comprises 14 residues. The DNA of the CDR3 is TGTGCCAGCAGTGTACAGCACTATAATTCACCCCTCCACTTT. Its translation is CASSVQHYNSPLHF.

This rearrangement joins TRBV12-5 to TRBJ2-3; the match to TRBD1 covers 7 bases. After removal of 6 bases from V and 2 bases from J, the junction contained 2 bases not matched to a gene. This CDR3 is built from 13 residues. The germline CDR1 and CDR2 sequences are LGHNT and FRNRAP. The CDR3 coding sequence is TGTGCTAGTGGGACAGGGATCACAGATACGCAGTATTTT. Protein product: CASGTGITDTQYF.

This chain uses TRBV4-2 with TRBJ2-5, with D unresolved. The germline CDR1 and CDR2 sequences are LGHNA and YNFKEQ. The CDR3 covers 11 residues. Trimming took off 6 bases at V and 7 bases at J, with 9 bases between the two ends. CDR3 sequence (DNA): TGTGCCAGCAGTCGAGGCCCGACCCAGTACTTC. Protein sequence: CASSRGPTQYF.

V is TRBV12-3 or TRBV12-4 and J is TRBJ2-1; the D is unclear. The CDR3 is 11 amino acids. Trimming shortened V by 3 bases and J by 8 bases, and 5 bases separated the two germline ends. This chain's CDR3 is CASSFLDEQFF. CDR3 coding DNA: TGTGCCAGCAGTTTCCTCGATGAGCAGTTCTTC.

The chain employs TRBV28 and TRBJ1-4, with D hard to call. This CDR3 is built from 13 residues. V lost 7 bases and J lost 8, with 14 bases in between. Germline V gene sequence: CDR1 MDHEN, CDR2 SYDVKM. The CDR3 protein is CASNLNRGEKLFF. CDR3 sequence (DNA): TGTGCCAGCAACTTGAATCGCGGGGAAAAACTGTTTTTT.

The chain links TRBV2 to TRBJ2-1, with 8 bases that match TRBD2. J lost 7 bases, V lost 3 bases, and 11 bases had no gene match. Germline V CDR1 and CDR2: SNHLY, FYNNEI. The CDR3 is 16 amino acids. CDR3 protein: CASSDNRGGRANEQFF. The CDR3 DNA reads TGTGCCAGCAGTGATAATCGCGGGGGGAGGGCGAATGAGCAGTTCTTC.

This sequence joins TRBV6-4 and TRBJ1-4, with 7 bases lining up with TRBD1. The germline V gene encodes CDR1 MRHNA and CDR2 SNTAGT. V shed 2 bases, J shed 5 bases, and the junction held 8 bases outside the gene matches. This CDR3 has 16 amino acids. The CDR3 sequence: CASSDGVGRGNEKLFF. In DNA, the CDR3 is TGTGCCAGCAGTGACGGGGTCGGCAGGGGGAATGAAAAACTGTTTTTT.

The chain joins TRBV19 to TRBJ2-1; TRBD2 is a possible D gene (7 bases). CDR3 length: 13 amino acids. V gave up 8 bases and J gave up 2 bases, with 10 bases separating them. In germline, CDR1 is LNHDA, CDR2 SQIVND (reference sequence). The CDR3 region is CASSGGPYNEQFF. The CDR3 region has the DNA TGTGCCAGTTCGGGGGGCCCCTACAATGAGCAGTTCTTC.

CDR3 protein: CASSLGGQTQETQYF. The CDR3 DNA follows: TGTGCCAGCAGCTTGGGCGGGCAAACTCAAGAGACCCAGTACTTC. The chain recombines TRBV7-2 with TRBJ2-5; possibly TRBD2 for D (5 bases). The germline V gene has CDR1 SGHTA and CDR2 FQGNSA. The CDR3 length is 15 residues. V shed 3 bases and J shed 2 bases, with 13 bases lying between them.

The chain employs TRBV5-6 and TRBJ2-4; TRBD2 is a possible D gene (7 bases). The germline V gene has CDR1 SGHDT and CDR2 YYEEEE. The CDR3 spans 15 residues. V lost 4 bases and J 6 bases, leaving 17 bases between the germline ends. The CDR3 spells CASSPAGAQANIQYF. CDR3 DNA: TGTGCCAGCAGCCCCGCGGGGGCCCAGGCAAACATTCAGTACTTC.

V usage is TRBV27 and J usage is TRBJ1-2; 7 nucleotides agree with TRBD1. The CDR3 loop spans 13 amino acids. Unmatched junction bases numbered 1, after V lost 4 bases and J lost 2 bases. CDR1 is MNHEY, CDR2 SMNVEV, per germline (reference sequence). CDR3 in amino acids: CASSSTGNYGYTF. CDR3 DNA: TGTGCCAGCAGTTCGACAGGGAACTATGGCTACACCTTC.

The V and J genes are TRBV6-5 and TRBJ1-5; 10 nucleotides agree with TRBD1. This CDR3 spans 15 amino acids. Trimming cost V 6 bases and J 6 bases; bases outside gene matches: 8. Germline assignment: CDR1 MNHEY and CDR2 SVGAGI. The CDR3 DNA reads TGTGCCAGCAGGAAGCAGACAGGGGGCCCTCAGCCCCAGCATTTT. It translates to CASRKQTGGPQPQHF.

Here the CDR3 DNA reads TGCGCCAGCAGCCAAGCAACAGGGGGAAATAGCAATCAGCCCCAGCATTTT. Translated: CASSQATGGNSNQPQHF. The chain has TRBV4-1 and TRBJ1-5; 8 bases line up with TRBD1. This CDR3 contains 17 residues. The V gene's germline CDR1 is MGHRA and CDR2 YSYEKL. Losses at the gene ends were 1 base for V and 0 bases for J; bases not matched to a gene: 5.

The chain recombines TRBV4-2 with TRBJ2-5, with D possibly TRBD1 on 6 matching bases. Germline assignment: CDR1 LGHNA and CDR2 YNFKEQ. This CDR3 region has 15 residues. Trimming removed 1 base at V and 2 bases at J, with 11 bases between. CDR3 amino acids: CASSQVGTQQETQYF. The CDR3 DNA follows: TGTGCCAGCAGCCAAGTGGGGACACAACAAGAGACCCAGTACTTC.

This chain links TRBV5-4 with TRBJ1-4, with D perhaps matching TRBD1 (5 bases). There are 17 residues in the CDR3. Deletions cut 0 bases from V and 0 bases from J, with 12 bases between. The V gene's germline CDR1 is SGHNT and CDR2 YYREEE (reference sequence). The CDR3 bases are TGTGCCAGCAGCTTGGGTCGGGGGGAGGCAACTAATGAAAAACTGTTTTTT. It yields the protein CASSLGRGEATNEKLFF.

The CDR3 spells CASSSAPGQHQETQYF. As DNA, the CDR3 is TGCGCCAGCAGCTCCGCCCCGGGACAGCACCAAGAGACCCAGTACTTC. The chain has TRBV5-1 and TRBJ2-5; 7 bases map to TRBD1. The germline V gene encodes CDR1 SGHRS and CDR2 YFSETQ. This CDR3 has 16 amino acids. After removal of 3 bases from V and 0 bases from J, the junction contained 8 bases not matched to a gene.